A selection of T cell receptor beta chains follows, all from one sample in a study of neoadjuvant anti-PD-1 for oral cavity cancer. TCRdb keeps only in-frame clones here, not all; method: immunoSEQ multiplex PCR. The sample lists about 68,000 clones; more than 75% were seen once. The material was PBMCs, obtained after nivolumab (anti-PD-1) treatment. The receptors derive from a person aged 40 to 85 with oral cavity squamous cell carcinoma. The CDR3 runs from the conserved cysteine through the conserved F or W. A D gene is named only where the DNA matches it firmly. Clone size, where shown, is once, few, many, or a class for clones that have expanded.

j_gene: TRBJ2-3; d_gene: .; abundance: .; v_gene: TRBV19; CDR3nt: TGTGCCAGTAGTATCGGACTGATCAGCACAGATACGCAGTATTTT; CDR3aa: CASSIGLISTDTQYF
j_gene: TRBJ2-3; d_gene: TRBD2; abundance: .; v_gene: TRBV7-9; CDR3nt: TGTGCCAGCAGCCTAGCGGGAGGATCTAGCGCGCAGTATTTT; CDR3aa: CASSLAGGSSAQYF
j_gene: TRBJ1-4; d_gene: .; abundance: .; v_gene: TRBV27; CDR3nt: TGTGCCAGCACGACAGGTGATAATAATGAAAAACTGTTTTTT; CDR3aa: CASTTGDNNEKLFF
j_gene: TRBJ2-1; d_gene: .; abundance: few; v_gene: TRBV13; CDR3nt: TGTGCCAGCAGCTTAGGATTGGGGAGCTCCTACAATGAGCAGTTCTTC; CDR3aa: CASSLGLGSSYNEQFF
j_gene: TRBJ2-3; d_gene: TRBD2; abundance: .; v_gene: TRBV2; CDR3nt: TGTGCCAGCCATAGCGGGACTCGCACAGATACGCAGTATTTT; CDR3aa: CASHSGTRTDTQYF
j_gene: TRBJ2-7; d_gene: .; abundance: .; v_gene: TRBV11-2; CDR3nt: TGTGCCAGCAGCTTAGTTTTCTCCTACGAGCAGTACTTC; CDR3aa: CASSLVFSYEQYF
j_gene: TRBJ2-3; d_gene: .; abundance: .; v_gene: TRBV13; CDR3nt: TGTGCCAGCAGAAACCGACTCCCGGGAGCAGATACGCAGTATTTT; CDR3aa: CASRNRLPGADTQYF
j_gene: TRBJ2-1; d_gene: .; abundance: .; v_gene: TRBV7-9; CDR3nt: TGTGCCAGCAGCAACCTCGGAGGGTCCTACAATGAGCAGTTCTTC; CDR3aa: CASSNLGGSYNEQFF
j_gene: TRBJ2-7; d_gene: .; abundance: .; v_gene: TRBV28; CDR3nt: TGTGCCAGCACCTCAACCGGCCGTCTCTACGAGCAGTACTTC; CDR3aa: CASTSTGRLYEQYF
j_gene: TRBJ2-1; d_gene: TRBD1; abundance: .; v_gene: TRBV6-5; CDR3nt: TGTGCCAGCAGTTACAAGGGACAGTTAACCAACAATGAGCAGTTCTTC; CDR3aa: CASSYKGQLTNNEQFF
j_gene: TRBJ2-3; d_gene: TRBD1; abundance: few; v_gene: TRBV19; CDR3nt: TGTGCCAGTAGTCCCCCCGGACAGGGGGCAGATACGCAGTATTTT; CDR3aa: CASSPPGQGADTQYF
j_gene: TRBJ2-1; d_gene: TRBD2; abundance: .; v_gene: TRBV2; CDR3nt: TGTGCCAGCAGCCCTTCTAGCGGGAGGCCTAGGAGCTCCTACAATGAGCAGTTCTTC; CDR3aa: CASSPSSGRPRSSYNEQFF
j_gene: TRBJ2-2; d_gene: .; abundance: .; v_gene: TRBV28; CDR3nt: TGTGCCAGCAAAACCGGTAGCGGGAACACCGGGGAGCTGTTTTTT; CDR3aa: CASKTGSGNTGELFF
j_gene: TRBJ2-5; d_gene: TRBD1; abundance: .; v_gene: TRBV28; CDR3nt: TGTGCCAGCAGTTTAACGGGACAGGGGGCTCAAGAGACCCAGTACTTC; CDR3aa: CASSLTGQGAQETQYF
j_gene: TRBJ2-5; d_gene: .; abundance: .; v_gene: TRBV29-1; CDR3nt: TGCAGCGTTGAAGATCTTAGTGTCACAGGAGAGACCCAGTACTTC; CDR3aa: CSVEDLSVTGETQYF
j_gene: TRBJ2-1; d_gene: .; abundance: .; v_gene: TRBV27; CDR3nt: TGTGCCCCCCACTACTACAATGAGCAGTTCTTC; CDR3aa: CAPHYYNEQFF
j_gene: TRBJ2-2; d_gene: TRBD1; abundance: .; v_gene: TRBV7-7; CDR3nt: TGTGCTAGCAGCTTAGAAGCAGGGGGAAGAGCCGGGGAGCTGTTTTTT; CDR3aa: CASSLEAGGRAGELFF